This is a list of T cell receptor beta chains from one sample in a study of T-cell memory formation after mild COVID-19. TCRdb used MiXCR to reprocess the 5' RACE reads, holding one entry per CDR3 protein. The sample yields fewer than 650,000 distinct CDR3 sequences, about 20% seen once. The sequencing sample was made of PBMCs or a T cell subset sorted from them (not recorded which). These receptors were collected from an adult woman who had mild COVID-19 (a few samples of this study predate the infection). Cell type and time point are not known. CDR3s include the opening cysteine and the closing phenylalanine or tryptophan. D genes are given only for firm matches. Part of the rows lack a size; the others show once, few, many or a class for expanded clones.

v_call	j_call	clone_size	d_call	cdr3_aa	cdr3_nt
TRBV14	TRBJ1-1	NA	TRBD1	CASSQAGGPWEAFF	TGTGCCAGCAGCCAAGCAGGGGGGCCCTGGGAAGCTTTCTTT
TRBV7-2	TRBJ1-2	NA	TRBD1	CASSLGPRQGYFYGYTF	TGTGCCAGCAGCTTAGGTCCCCGACAGGGGTACTTTTATGGCTACACCTTC
TRBV7-8	TRBJ2-2	NA	TRBD2	CASSPNPGGWTGELFF	TGTGCCAGCAGCCCTAACCCGGGGGGGTGGACCGGGGAGCTGTTTTTT
TRBV7-8	TRBJ2-7	NA	TRBD1	CASSSSGTVSYEQYF	TGTGCCAGCAGCTCCTCCGGGACAGTCTCCTACGAGCAGTACTTC
TRBV24-1	TRBJ2-1	few	NA	CATSDSRGRPDNEQFF	TGTGCCACCAGTGACTCACGCGGACGGCCGGACAATGAGCAGTTCTTC
TRBV7-9	TRBJ2-5	few	NA	CASSFPETQYF	TGTGCCAGCAGCTTCCCTGAGACCCAGTACTTC
TRBV5-1	TRBJ2-1	few	TRBD2	CASSFPRGGTNEQFF	TGCGCCAGCAGCTTCCCGCGGGGGGGCACGAATGAGCAGTTCTTC
TRBV6-1	TRBJ1-5	few	NA	CASIGGAGNQPQHF	TGTGCCAGCATCGGAGGAGCTGGCAATCAGCCCCAGCATTTT
TRBV20-1	TRBJ1-5	few	TRBD1	CSARGQGSQPQHF	TGCAGTGCTAGGGGACAGGGGAGCCAGCCCCAGCATTTT
TRBV3-1	TRBJ1-5	NA	NA	CASSQAGRFNQPQHF	TGTGCCAGCAGCCAGGCAGGGAGGTTTAATCAGCCCCAGCATTTT
TRBV6-1	TRBJ2-7	NA	NA	CASRSGTATNYEQYF	TGTGCCAGCAGGAGCGGGACAGCGACGAACTACGAGCAGTACTTC
TRBV9	TRBJ2-3	few	TRBD2	CASSVLLAGTGTDTQYF	TGTGCCAGCAGCGTATTACTAGCGGGAACCGGCACAGATACGCAGTATTTT
TRBV20-1	TRBJ2-7	NA	NA	CSASDYNSYEQYF	TGCAGTGCTAGCGACTACAACTCCTACGAGCAGTACTTC
TRBV9	TRBJ1-1	NA	NA	CASSSRGGMGTEAFF	TGTGCCAGCAGCTCCCGTGGAGGGATGGGCACTGAAGCTTTCTTT
TRBV3-1	TRBJ1-1	many	TRBD1	CASSPRTGGTEAFF	TGTGCCAGCAGCCCAAGGACAGGGGGCACTGAAGCTTTCTTT
TRBV20-1	TRBJ2-5	few	TRBD2	CSARLGLVETQYF	TGCAGTGCTAGGCTCGGACTAGTCGAGACCCAGTACTTC
TRBV5-5	TRBJ1-5	NA	NA	CASSPQGPSNQPQHF	TGTGCCAGCAGCCCCCAGGGCCCCTCCAATCAGCCCCAGCATTTT
TRBV7-9	TRBJ2-5	few	NA	CASSLRGAEETQYF	TGTGCCAGCAGCTTACGGGGGGCTGAGGAGACCCAGTACTTC
TRBV27	TRBJ2-1	many	TRBD2	CASSDTSGSLFYNEQFF	TGTGCCAGCAGTGATACTAGCGGGAGCCTCTTTTACAATGAGCAGTTCTTC
TRBV24-1	TRBJ1-1	NA	NA	CATSETGSGNTEAFF	TGTGCCACCAGTGAAACAGGGAGTGGGAACACTGAAGCTTTCTTT
TRBV29-1	TRBJ1-2	NA	NA	CSVEGSESTNYGYTF	TGCAGCGTTGAAGGCTCAGAAAGTACTAACTATGGCTACACCTTC
TRBV14	TRBJ2-5	many	TRBD1	CASSRERTGQETQYF	TGTGCCAGCAGCCGGGAGAGGACAGGACAAGAGACCCAGTACTTC
TRBV12-3/TRBV12-4	TRBJ1-5	few	NA	CASSQMGANLPQHF	TGTGCCAGCAGCCAAATGGGGGCGAATCTGCCCCAGCATTTT
TRBV5-1	TRBJ2-3	NA	NA	CASSLGEDTQYF	TGCGCCAGCAGCTTAGGTGAAGATACGCAGTATTTT
TRBV19	TRBJ1-1	few	NA	CASSIGGGLTEAFF	TGTGCCAGTAGTATCGGGGGGGGTTTGACTGAAGCTTTCTTT
TRBV27	TRBJ1-6	many	NA	CASSLWAANSPLHF	TGTGCCAGCAGTTTGTGGGCAGCAAATTCACCCCTCCACTTT
TRBV19	TRBJ2-3	NA	NA	CASSPRTLPTDTQYF	TGTGCCAGTAGTCCCCGGACACTACCCACAGATACGCAGTATTTT
TRBV20-1	TRBJ1-2	NA	TRBD1	CSAWDRGRLNGYTF	TGCAGTGCTTGGGACAGGGGGCGCTTAAACGGCTACACCTTC
TRBV5-5	TRBJ1-5	NA	NA	CASSSDTYQPQHF	TGTGCCAGCAGCTCGGACACGTATCAGCCCCAGCATTTT
TRBV20-1	TRBJ1-3	few	NA	CSASDASASGNTIYF	TGCAGTGCTAGCGACGCCTCGGCATCAGGAAACACCATATATTTT
TRBV6-5	TRBJ1-5	few	NA	CASSYSPGQPQHF	TGTGCCAGCAGTTACTCCCCCGGGCAGCCCCAGCATTTT
TRBV7-8	TRBJ2-1	NA	TRBD1	CASSLKQGAVNNEQFF	TGTGCCAGCAGCTTGAAACAGGGGGCGGTGAACAATGAGCAGTTCTTC
TRBV29-1	TRBJ2-2	NA	NA	CSVVAGTGELFF	TGCAGCGTAGTCGCGGGTACCGGGGAGCTGTTTTTT
TRBV27	TRBJ1-5	NA	TRBD1	CASSNRGLSNQPQHF	TGTGCCAGCAGCAACAGGGGGCTAAGCAATCAGCCCCAGCATTTT
TRBV5-1	TRBJ2-7	NA	TRBD2	CASSSGTSGRPFTYEQYF	TGCGCCAGCAGCTCCGGGACTAGCGGGAGACCGTTCACCTACGAGCAGTACTTC
TRBV24-1	TRBJ2-3	few	TRBD2	CATSGMRERTDTQYF	TGTGCCACCAGTGGTATGCGGGAGCGGACAGATACGCAGTATTTT
TRBV24-1	TRBJ1-2	few	TRBD1	CATCAEGAIYGYTF	TGTGCCACCTGTGCTGAGGGGGCTATCTATGGCTACACCTTC
TRBV19	TRBJ2-1	few	TRBD2	CASSSFIAGAYNEQFF	TGTGCCAGTAGTTCCTTTATTGCGGGGGCCTACAATGAGCAGTTCTTC
TRBV5-1	TRBJ1-6	once	TRBD1	CASSRDRNYNSPLHF	TGCGCCAGCAGCAGGGACAGGAACTATAATTCACCCCTCCACTTT
TRBV7-3	TRBJ2-3	few	NA	CASSSGGGFDTQYF	TGTGCCAGCAGCTCCGGAGGGGGGTTCGATACGCAGTATTTT
TRBV12-3/TRBV12-4	TRBJ2-7	NA	NA	CASSLRLGSREQYF	TGTGCCAGCAGTCTTAGACTAGGTTCGAGGGAGCAGTACTTC
TRBV28	TRBJ2-1	NA	NA	CASRKGGSGRFYNEQFF	TGTGCCAGCAGGAAAGGGGGGTCAGGGCGGTTCTACAATGAGCAGTTCTTC